This T cell receptor beta chain was found in a study of T cell responses to AZD1222 COVID-19 vaccine. Study findings and constraints: The study sampled repertoires only after the peak T cell response.

This clone was detected only once. Its antigen remains unidentified. Repertoires were generated with immunoSEQ multiplex PCR, while TCRdb's copy carries only in-frame clones and drops some. The sample shows some 130,000 clones, roughly 93% of them seen only once. The sequence derives from an adult in good health. Source: peripheral blood, taken on day 0 of AZD1222 vaccination.

CDR3 bases: TGTGCCAGCAGCGTAGATTTGGGACTAGTGGGGGAGCAGTACTTC. Residues: CASSVDLGLVGEQYF. The V call is TRBV9, the J call TRBJ2-7, with 8 bases aligning to TRBD2. CDR1 and CDR2 (germline): SGDLS, YYNGEE. V was pared by 0 bases and J by 7 bases, with 9 bases of the junction left unmatched. The CDR3 length is 15 residues.